Following are 20 T cell receptor beta chains from one sample sequenced in a study of control samples from healthy donors and cancer patients. Assay used: immunoSEQ multiplex PCR; TCRdb lists only in-frame clones, some missing. Altogether over 100,000 clones are present, approximately 90% being singletons, with the ten largest covering 4.4%. Sequencing input: blood. These TCRs come from a human donor in good health. The donor label of this sample is uncertain.

The rearrangement joins TRBV12-3 or TRBV12-4 to TRBJ2-7; D is unresolved. The CDR3 contains 12 residues. V dropped 2 bases and J dropped 1 base, with 3 bases sitting between them. The CDR3 sequence: CASSLQSYEQYF. The CDR3 DNA is TGTGCCAGCAGTTTACAGTCCTACGAGCAGTACTTC.

The V gene is TRBV15, the J gene TRBJ1-2; D might be TRBD1 (6 bases). Germline V gene sequence: CDR1 LNHNV, CDR2 YYDKDF (reference sequence). The CDR3 covers 15 residues. V lost 0 bases and J lost 4, with 12 bases in between. In nucleotides, the CDR3 is TGTGCCACCAGCAGAGAGCGGGGGCGCTTCTATGGCTACACCTTC. This codes for CATSRERGRFYGYTF.

V and J are TRBV28 and TRBJ1-2; D might be TRBD1 (6 bases). The CDR3 sequence is 15 residues long. The ends were cut back, 3 bases at V and 4 bases at J, with 15 bases in the middle. Germline CDR1 and CDR2: MDHEN and SYDVKM. This CDR3 is CASSLRPTGTYGYTF. The CDR3 nucleotides are TGTGCCAGCAGTTTGCGCCCCACAGGGACCTATGGCTACACCTTC.

The chain carries TRBV30 and TRBJ2-2, with 7 positions matching TRBD1. Germline trimming cut 0 bases from V and 7 bases from J; bases unmatched to any gene: 2. The CDR3 totals 13 residues. The V gene's germline CDR1 is GTSNPN and CDR2 SVGIG (reference sequence). This chain's CDR3 is CAWSVQGVGELFF. The CDR3 DNA reads TGTGCCTGGAGTGTCCAGGGGGTCGGGGAGCTGTTTTTT.

The J gene is TRBJ1-6, the V gene TRBV5-1, with TRBD1 matching 7 bases. The J segment lost 0 bases and the V segment lost 1 base, leaving 13 bases of the junction unmatched. CDR3 length: 20 amino acids. CDR1 is SGHRS and CDR2 is YFSETQ in the germline V gene. The CDR3 spells CASSLRPWGRDSSYNSPLHF. In DNA form, the CDR3 reads TGCGCCAGCAGCTTGCGCCCCTGGGGCAGGGACAGCTCCTATAATTCACCCCTCCACTTT.

The chain joins TRBV27 to TRBJ1-5; 8 nucleotides align to TRBD1. This CDR3 has 13 amino acids. The germline V gene encodes CDR1 MNHEY and CDR2 SMNVEV (reference sequence). Trimming took 6 bases from V and 7 from J; bases not matched to a gene: 5. For the CDR3, the DNA is TGTGCCAGCAGGGACAGGGTTGGCCAGCCCCAGCATTTT. This translates into CASRDRVGQPQHF.

The genes are TRBV2 and TRBJ2-5; D ambiguous. The CDR3 covers 14 residues. The V end lost 1 base, the J end lost 4 bases, and 10 bases lay between the germline ends. CDR1 and CDR2 (germline): SNHLY, FYNNEI. The CDR3 DNA follows: TGTGCCAGCAGTGAAGGGTCAGGTGGAGAGACCCAGTACTTC. The encoded protein is CASSEGSGGETQYF.

The chain combines TRBV6-1 with TRBJ2-2, with 7 bases matching TRBD1. Trimming at V came to 4 bases and at J to 0 bases, leaving 5 bases not matched to a gene. This CDR3 comprises 16 residues. Germline loops: CDR1 MNHNS, CDR2 SASEGT. The CDR3 reads CASSGQGIANTGELFF. The CDR3 nucleotides are TGTGCCAGCAGTGGACAGGGAATCGCGAACACCGGGGAGCTGTTTTTT.

The rearrangement uses TRBV7-6 and TRBJ1-2; the D gene is possibly TRBD1 (5 bases). Germline V gene data show CDR1 as SGHVS and CDR2 as FNYEAQ. The length of the CDR3 is 15 residues. V lost 4 bases to trimming and J lost 0 bases, with 12 bases between them. The CDR3 region is CASSSQGNANYGYTF. CDR3 bases: TGTGCCAGCAGCTCCCAGGGTAACGCTAACTATGGCTACACCTTC.

The chain recombines TRBV19 with TRBJ2-1; 9 bases are shared with TRBD1. The CDR3 is made up of 12 amino acids. V trimming: 9 bases; J trimming: 9 bases; junction bases outside the gene matches: 6. The germline V gene encodes CDR1 LNHDA and CDR2 SQIVND (reference sequence). The CDR3 DNA reads as TGTGCCAGCACTGACAGGGGGGTTGAGCAGTTCTTC. It is translated as CASTDRGVEQFF.

This chain connects TRBV30 to TRBJ2-3, with D tentatively TRBD1 (7 bases). Trimming removed 8 bases at V and 3 bases at J, with 15 bases between. CDR3 size: 13 residues. Germline V gene lookup returns CDR1 GTSNPN and CDR2 SVGIG (reference sequence). CDR3 bases: TGTGCCAGCCGAGCAGGGGGGACAGATACGCAGTATTTT. This encodes CASRAGGTDTQYF.

The CDR3 DNA follows: TGTGCCAGCAGTAATGGACATCGAGGCTATGGCTACACCTTC. Translating gives CASSNGHRGYGYTF. V gene TRBV6-5 combines with J gene TRBJ1-2, with D perhaps TRBD1 (5 bases). CDR3 length equals 14 residues. Germline V gene lookup returns CDR1 MNHEY and CDR2 SVGAGI. V lost 5 bases and J 4 bases, leaving 14 bases between the germline ends.

The chain joins TRBV5-6 to TRBJ2-7, with 8 bases aligning to TRBD1. Germline assignment: CDR1 SGHDT and CDR2 YYEEEE. This CDR3 is built from 15 residues. V dropped 4 bases and J dropped 2; count of bases not matched to a gene: 8. DNA for the CDR3: TGTGCCAGCAGCCGCCAGGACAGGGCTCCCTACGAGCAGTACTTC. Amino acids: CASSRQDRAPYEQYF. Full variable domain (outside the CDR3, taken from reference TRBV5-6 and TRBJ2-7): DAGVTQSPTHLIKTRGQQVTLRCSPKSGHDTVSWYQQALGQGPQFIFQYYEEEERQRGNFPDRFSGHQFPNYSSELNVNALLLGDSALYLCASSRQDRAPYEQYFGPGTRLTVT.

The chain employs TRBV3-1 (or the pseudogene TRBV3-2) and TRBJ1-1, with unresolved D. Germline CDR1 LGHDT, CDR2 YNNKEL (reference sequence). The CDR3 is 14 residues long. Trimming left V 4 bases short and J 1 base short, with 10 bases between. The CDR3 loop reads CASSPPGQNTEAFF. In DNA form, the CDR3 reads TGTGCCAGCAGCCCGCCCGGGCAGAACACTGAAGCTTTCTTT.

The V gene is TRBV10-1, the J gene TRBJ2-1, with 7 bases aligning to TRBD2. J lost 1 base, V lost 2 bases, and 8 bases had no gene match. The V gene's germline CDR1 is WNHNN and CDR2 SYGVQD (reference sequence). This CDR3 has 17 amino acids. The CDR3 DNA is TGCGCCAGCAGTGAGGAAGCGGGACCCTATTCCTACAATGAGCAGTTCTTC. As protein: CASSEEAGPYSYNEQFF.

The chain is built from TRBV18 and TRBJ2-1; TRBD2 matches 7 bases. This CDR3 has 15 amino acids. The V segment lost 0 bases and the J segment 6 bases; nucleotides outside the gene matches: 5. The germline CDR1 and CDR2 sequences are KGHSH and LQKENI. The CDR3 here is CASSPPSREGNEQFF. CDR3 nucleotide sequence: TGTGCCAGCTCACCACCGTCCAGGGAGGGCAATGAGCAGTTCTTC.

This chain connects TRBV15 to TRBJ1-2, with no clear D. The V gene's germline CDR1 is LNHNV and CDR2 YYDKDF (reference sequence). CDR3 length: 14 amino acids. V was trimmed by 0 bases and J by 2 bases, leaving 7 bases between them. The CDR3 reads CATSRDTENYGYTF. For the CDR3, the DNA is TGTGCCACCAGCAGAGACACCGAGAACTATGGCTACACCTTC.

The chain combines TRBV6-5 with TRBJ1-1; D gene uncertain. The V end lost 6 bases, the J end lost 1 base, and 15 bases lay between the germline ends. Germline assignment: CDR1 MNHEY and CDR2 SVGAGI. CDR3 length equals 15 residues. The DNA for the CDR3 is TGTGCCAGCAGCCTACGTCCTGTGGGGAACACTGAAGCTTTCTTT. Translating it yields CASSLRPVGNTEAFF.

The chain uses TRBV2 and TRBJ1-2; D unresolved. This CDR3 region has 11 residues. CDR1 and CDR2 from the germline V gene are SNHLY and FYNNEI. V lost 5 bases, J lost 7 bases, and 8 bases lay in between. CDR3 nucleotide sequence: TGTGCCAGCAGTCCAGGAATTGGCTACACCTTC. Translating it yields CASSPGIGYTF. The variable domain in full, with the rest retrieved from reference TRBV2 and TRBJ1-2, is EPEVTQTPSHQVTQMGQEVILRCVPISNHLYFYWYRQILGQKVEFLVSFYNNEISEKSEIFDDQFSVERPDGSNFTLKIRSTKLEDSAMYFCASSPGIGYTFGSGTRLTVV.

As to this clone: The same CDR3 is also encoded by other DNA sequences in this sample. The CDR3 DNA follows: TGTGCCAGCAGCCATAGCGCGGGGGTCACTGAAGCTTTCTTT. Translating gives CASSHSAGVTEAFF. The gene calls are TRBV3-1 (or the pseudogene TRBV3-2) and TRBJ1-1, with D perhaps matching TRBD1 (5 bases). The CDR3 spans 14 residues. V lost 3 bases, J lost 4 bases, and 12 bases lay in between. Germline CDR1 reads LGHDT; CDR2 reads YNNKEL (reference sequence).